These 27 T cell receptor beta chains originate from one sample sequenced in a study of Ad26.COV2.S vaccination and SARS-CoV-2 variants. The table came from immunoSEQ multiplex PCR; TCRdb's copy has only in-frame clones and leaves some out. This table has about 350,000 clones, approximately 90% appearing once. Noted treatment: around 19 received Ad26.COV2.S at low or high dose, single or two shots; five or six received placebo; per-sample allocation not given. After the first vaccine or placebo injection, samples were drawn on day 63. Specimen: peripheral blood, collected in a trial of Ad26.COV2.S vaccine versus placebo. The receptors shown here come from a person aged 18-65 years who received the Ad26.COV2.S COVID-19 vaccine or a placebo.

J is TRBJ1-6 and V is TRBV2; TRBD1 might be the D (5 bases). The germline V and J ends were trimmed by 2 bases and 10 bases, with 21 bases remaining between them. CDR1 SNHLY and CDR2 FYNNEI come from the germline V gene. The CDR3 runs to 17 residues. This chain's CDR3 is CASSEFRAGRNKSPLHF. CDR3 nucleotide sequence: TGTGCCAGCAGTGAATTTCGGGCAGGGAGGAACAAATCACCCCTCCACTTT.

Remarks on this clone: At one end, the junction sequence differs from germline, possibly due to a read error. This chain uses TRBV29-1 with TRBJ1-1; 7 nucleotides line up with TRBD1. The CDR3 covers 15 residues. CDR1 SQVTM and CDR2 ANQGSEA come from the germline V gene. CDR3 DNA: TGCAGCGTTGACGTACAACAGGGGTTGAAGACTGAAGCTTTCTTT. Its protein is CSVDVQQGLKTEAFF. The variable domain in full, completed from reference TRBV29-1 and TRBJ1-1, reads SAVISQKPSRDICQRGTSLTIQCQVDSQVTMMFWYRQQPGQSLTLIATANQGSEATYESGFVIDKFPISRPNLTFSTLTVSNMSPEDSSIYLCSVDVQQGLKTEAFFGQGTRLTVV.

The chain has TRBV5-1 and TRBJ1-4; D gene ambiguous. The CDR3 sequence is 15 residues long. In germline, CDR1 is SGHRS, CDR2 YFSETQ. Trimming took off 4 bases at V and 4 bases at J, with 14 bases between the two ends. The DNA for the CDR3 is TGCGCCAGCAGCAGCCCCGGGGAGATTAATGAAAAACTGTTTTTT. Its translation is CASSSPGEINEKLFF.

The chain uses TRBV10-3 and TRBJ2-1, with 15 bases aligning to TRBD2. Trimming removed 2 bases from V and 4 bases from J; junction bases left unmatched: 6. Germline loops: CDR1 ENHRY, CDR2 SYGVKD. CDR3 length: 18 residues. The CDR3 bases are TGTGCCATCAGTGAGAGGACTAGCGGGAGGGCCTCGTACAATGAGCAGTTCTTC. This gives the protein CAISERTSGRASYNEQFF.

This clone was seen only a few times. This sequence joins TRBV3-1 (or the pseudogene TRBV3-2) and TRBJ2-7; 8 bases are shared with TRBD2. J lost 3 bases, V lost 0 bases, and 7 bases had no gene match. CDR1 is LGHDT, CDR2 YNNKEL, per germline (reference sequence). CDR3 size: 16 residues. The CDR3 coding sequence is TGTGCCAGCAGCCAAGATCGCCCCAGCGGGAGCTACGAGCAGTACTTC. Protein: CASSQDRPSGSYEQYF.

This sequence joins TRBV19 and TRBJ2-5; either TRBD1 or TRBD2 may supply D (6 bases each). V was cut by 8 bases and J by 3 bases, with 16 bases left in between. The CDR3 loop spans 14 amino acids. Germline V gene sequence: CDR1 LNHDA, CDR2 SQIVND (reference sequence). The CDR3 is CASGDLGGKETQYF. The CDR3, as DNA: TGTGCCAGTGGAGACTTAGGGGGGAAAGAGACCCAGTACTTC. Full variable domain (rest looked up from reference TRBV19 and TRBJ2-5): DGGITQSPKYLFRKEGQNVTLSCEQNLNHDAMYWYRQDPGQGLRLIYYSQIVNDFQKGDIAEGYSVSREKKESFPLTVTSAQKNPTAFYLCASGDLGGKETQYFGPGTRLLVL.

The chain joins TRBV5-1 to TRBJ2-1, with D uncertain. Trimming removed 3 bases at V and 0 bases at J, with 16 bases between. This CDR3 spans 17 amino acids. The germline V gene has CDR1 SGHRS and CDR2 YFSETQ. The CDR3 here is CASSYLKVASSYNEQFF. CDR3 sequence (DNA): TGCGCCAGCAGCTACCTGAAGGTAGCCAGCTCCTACAATGAGCAGTTCTTC.

The V call is TRBV5-6, the J call TRBJ2-5, with 9 bases fitting TRBD2. After removal of 5 bases from V and 2 bases from J, the junction contained 1 base not matched to a gene. CDR1 and CDR2 from the germline V gene are SGHDT and YYEEEE. This CDR3 is built from 13 residues. CDR3 DNA sequence: TGTGCCAGCAGTGCGGGGGGGCAAGAGACCCAGTACTTC. Encoded protein: CASSAGGQETQYF.

The rearrangement links TRBV3-1 (or the pseudogene TRBV3-2) to TRBJ1-6, with no clear D. Deletions cut 4 bases from V and 2 bases from J, with 12 bases between. CDR3 length equals 16 residues. Per the germline V gene, CDR1 is LGHDT and CDR2 is YNNKEL (reference sequence). CDR3 sequence: CASSPRVFTYNSPLHF. The DNA of the CDR3 is TGTGCCAGCAGCCCTAGGGTATTCACCTATAATTCACCCCTCCACTTT.

The rearrangement joins TRBV6-6 to TRBJ1-2, with 7 bases matching TRBD1. This CDR3 is built from 13 residues. V was pared by 6 bases and J by 5 bases, with 6 bases of the junction left unmatched. Germline lookup yields CDR1 MNHNY and CDR2 SVGAGI (reference sequence). CDR3 DNA sequence: TGTGCCAGCAGGGCCGGGACAGCATATGGCTACACCTTC. Amino acids: CASRAGTAYGYTF.

The chain joins TRBV28 to TRBJ1-5, with 7 bases fitting TRBD1. This CDR3 region has 17 residues. Germline-derived CDR1 and CDR2 are MDHEN and SYDVKM. With V trimmed by 6 bases and J by 0 bases, 11 bases remained unmatched. This CDR3 reads CASSPGQEVHSNQPQHF. CDR3 nucleotide sequence: TGTGCCAGCAGCCCTGGACAGGAGGTACATAGCAATCAGCCCCAGCATTTT. The full variable domain, completed using reference TRBV28 and TRBJ1-5, is DVKVTQSSRYLVKRTGEKVFLECVQDMDHENMFWYRQDPGLGLRLIYFSYDVKMKEKGDIPEGYSVSREKKERFSLILESASTNQTSMYLCASSPGQEVHSNQPQHFGDGTRLSIL.

J is TRBJ1-5 and V is TRBV28; possibly TRBD1 for D (5 bases). The CDR3 loop spans 14 amino acids. V was cut by 3 bases and J by 5 bases, with 11 bases left in between. Germline V gives CDR1 MDHEN, CDR2 SYDVKM. This CDR3 reads CASSFPGIDQPQHF. In nucleotides, the CDR3 is TGTGCCAGCAGTTTCCCAGGGATCGATCAGCCCCAGCATTTT.

The rearrangement uses TRBV6-2 or TRBV6-3 and TRBJ2-1, with D perhaps matching TRBD2 (5 bases). The germline V gene has CDR1 MNHEY and CDR2 SVGEGT. The CDR3 contains 12 residues. Trimming took 4 bases from V and 7 from J, leaving 8 bases between them. This chain's CDR3 is CASSWERNEQFF. In DNA, the CDR3 is TGTGCCAGCAGTTGGGAGCGGAATGAGCAGTTCTTC.

V gene TRBV4-3 combines with J gene TRBJ1-2, with TRBD1 as a possible D gene (5 bases). Trimming removed 0 bases at V and 2 bases at J, with 10 bases between. Germline-derived CDR1 and CDR2 are LGHNA and YSLEER. The CDR3 is made up of 15 amino acids. DNA for the CDR3: TGCGCCAGCAGCCAAGATGAGGGGTTCAACTATGGCTACACCTTC. Translation: CASSQDEGFNYGYTF.

The count of this clone is one. The rearrangement uses TRBV27 and TRBJ2-7, with D perhaps matching TRBD2 (5 bases). CDR1 and CDR2 (germline): MNHEY, SMNVEV (reference sequence). Trimming removed 5 bases from V and 6 bases from J, with 20 bases in between. CDR3 length equals 15 residues. The CDR3 nucleotides read TGTGCCAGCAGTACCATCCAGACGGGGAGAAGCGAGCAGTACTTC. This gives the protein CASSTIQTGRSEQYF.

This rearrangement joins TRBV10-3 to TRBJ1-2, with 8 bases lining up with TRBD1. This CDR3 has 13 residues. Germline lookup yields CDR1 ENHRY and CDR2 SYGVKD. V shed 5 bases, J shed 8 bases, and the junction held 7 bases outside the gene matches. CDR3 protein: CAISPRTGNGYTF. CDR3 sequence (DNA): TGTGCCATCAGTCCCCGGACAGGGAACGGCTACACCTTC.

The chain couples TRBV7-9 to TRBJ1-1, with 8 bases that match TRBD1. The CDR3 consists of 15 residues. V shed 5 bases, J shed 10 bases, and the junction held 15 bases outside the gene matches. Germline loops: CDR1 SEHNR, CDR2 FQNEAQ (reference sequence). As DNA, the CDR3 is TGTGCCAGCAGCCCCGACAGGGGCGTCCACCGGACAGCTTTCTTT. It specifies CASSPDRGVHRTAFF.

This chain uses TRBV12-5 with TRBJ1-1; D unclear. Germline V gives CDR1 LGHNT, CDR2 FRNRAP. V was trimmed by 5 bases and J by 4 bases, leaving 11 bases between them. The CDR3 has 13 residues. In DNA, the CDR3 is TGTGCTAGTGGTCTCAACACAGTCACTGAAGCTTTCTTT. Amino acid sequence: CASGLNTVTEAFF.

V is TRBV28 and J is TRBJ2-1; TRBD2 aligns across 9 bases. Germline V gene lookup returns CDR1 MDHEN and CDR2 SYDVKM. The CDR3 has 16 amino acids. The V and J ends lost 10 bases and 3 bases, in that order; junction bases with no gene match: 13. CDR3 region: CATKPQGTSSYNEQFF. DNA of the CDR3: TGTGCCACCAAACCGCAGGGGACTAGCAGCTACAATGAGCAGTTCTTC.

The genes are TRBV2 and TRBJ2-3; D gene ambiguous. Germline V gene data show CDR1 as SNHLY and CDR2 as FYNNEI. V was trimmed by 2 bases and J by 0 bases, leaving 9 bases between them. The CDR3 covers 15 residues. CDR3 in DNA: TGTGCCAGCAGTGAATGGCATACTAGCACAGATACGCAGTATTTT. Translation gives CASSEWHTSTDTQYF.

This clone was seen only once. J is TRBJ2-1 and V is TRBV18; D is unclear. CDR3 length: 13 amino acids. Trimming removed 5 bases at V and 9 bases at J, with 14 bases between. The germline V gene has CDR1 KGHSH and CDR2 LQKENI. As DNA, the CDR3 is TGTGCCAGCTCATCGGACGGTCGCAGTGAGCAGTTCTTC. Translated: CASSSDGRSEQFF. Filled out from reference TRBV18 and TRBJ2-1, the complete variable domain reads NAGVMQNPRHLVRRRGQEARLRCSPMKGHSHVYWYRQLPEEGLKFMVYLQKENIIDESGMPKERFSAEFPKEGPSILRIQQVVRGDSAAYFCASSSDGRSEQFFGPGTRLTVL.

This clone has only one observation. This chain uses TRBV10-3 with TRBJ1-2; no clear D. The CDR3 has 13 residues. V was trimmed by 7 bases and J by 2 bases, leaving 11 bases between them. Germline V gives CDR1 ENHRY, CDR2 SYGVKD. The CDR3 reads CAITADLNYGYTF. The CDR3 coding sequence is TGTGCCATCACGGCAGACTTGAACTATGGCTACACCTTC.

V usage is TRBV5-5 and J usage is TRBJ1-2; 9 positions match TRBD1. Germline V gene sequence: CDR1 SGHKS, CDR2 YYEKEE (reference sequence). With V trimmed by 2 bases and J by 4 bases, 12 bases remained unmatched. There are 17 residues in the CDR3. The CDR3 DNA is TGTGCCAGCAGCTTTACCGGGACAGGGAAAGCGCTCTATGGCTACACCTTC. Amino acid sequence: CASSFTGTGKALYGYTF.

This chain uses TRBV28 with TRBJ2-1; D remains ambiguous. From germline, CDR1 is MDHEN and CDR2 SYDVKM. The length of the CDR3 is 14 residues. V lost 2 bases to trimming and J lost 1 base, with 6 bases between them. The CDR3 region has the DNA TGTGCCAGCAGTTTAGTAAATTCCTACAATGAGCAGTTCTTC. Translating gives CASSLVNSYNEQFF.

This clone was detected ten times or more. The J gene is TRBJ1-1, the V gene TRBV2, with D unresolved. Germline assignment: CDR1 SNHLY and CDR2 FYNNEI. This CDR3 contains 14 residues. V lost 5 bases and J lost 1, with 11 bases in between. The CDR3, as DNA: TGTGCCAGCAGTCTACAGCGTGGGAACACTGAAGCTTTCTTT. It yields the protein CASSLQRGNTEAFF.

This chain links TRBV21-1 with TRBJ2-1; the DNA was not compared with TRBD2, the D call given in the table. TRBV21-1 represents a pseudogene. The CDR3 spans 20 residues. The CDR3 DNA sequence: TGTGCCAGCAGCTATCATAGGCTGACTAGCGGGAGCTTTTCCTACAATGAGCAGTTCTTC. Protein sequence: CASSYHRLTSGSFSYNEQFF.

This chain joins TRBV7-9 and TRBJ1-1, with TRBD1 matching 9 bases. Germline V gene lookup returns CDR1 SEHNR and CDR2 FQNEAQ (reference sequence). CDR3 length: 17 amino acids. V lost 1 base and J lost 2; bases outside the gene matches: 8. CDR3 DNA sequence: TGTGCCAGCAGCTTAGACGGGACAGGGAGGTTTAACACTGAAGCTTTCTTT. Translated: CASSLDGTGRFNTEAFF. The full variable domain, in which reference TRBV7-9 and TRBJ1-1 provide the parts outside the CDR3, is DTGVSQNPRHKITKRGQNVTFRCDPISEHNRLYWYRQTLGQGPEFLTYFQNEAQLEKSRLLSDRFSAERPKGSFSTLEIQRTEQGDSAMYLCASSLDGTGRFNTEAFFGQGTRLTVV.